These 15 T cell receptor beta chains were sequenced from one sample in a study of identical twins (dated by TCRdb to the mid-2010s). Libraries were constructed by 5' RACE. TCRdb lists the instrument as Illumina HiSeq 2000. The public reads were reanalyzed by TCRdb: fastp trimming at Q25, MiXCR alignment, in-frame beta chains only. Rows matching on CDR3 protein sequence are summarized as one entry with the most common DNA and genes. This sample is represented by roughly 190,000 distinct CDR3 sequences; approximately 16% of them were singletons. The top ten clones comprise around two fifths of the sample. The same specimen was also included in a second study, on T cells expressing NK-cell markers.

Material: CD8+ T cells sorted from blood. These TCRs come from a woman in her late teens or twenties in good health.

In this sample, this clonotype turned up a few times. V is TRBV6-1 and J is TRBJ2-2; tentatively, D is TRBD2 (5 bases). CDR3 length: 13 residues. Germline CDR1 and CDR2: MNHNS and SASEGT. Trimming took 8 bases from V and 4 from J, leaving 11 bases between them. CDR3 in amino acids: CASAGRGTGELFF. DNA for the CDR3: TGTGCCAGCGCGGGTCGAGGCACCGGGGAGCTGTTTTTT.

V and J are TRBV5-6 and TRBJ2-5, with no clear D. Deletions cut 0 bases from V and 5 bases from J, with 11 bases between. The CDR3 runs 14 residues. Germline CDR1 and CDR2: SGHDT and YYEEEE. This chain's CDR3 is CASSLAVQGETQYF. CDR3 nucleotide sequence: TGTGCCAGCAGCTTGGCCGTCCAAGGGGAGACCCAGTACTTC.

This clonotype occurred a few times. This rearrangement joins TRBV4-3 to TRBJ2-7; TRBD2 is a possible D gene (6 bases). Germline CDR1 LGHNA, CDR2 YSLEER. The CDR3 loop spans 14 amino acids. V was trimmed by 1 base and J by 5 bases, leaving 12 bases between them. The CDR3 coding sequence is TGCGCCAGCAGCCAAGGGCTAGCGCGGGACGAGCAGTACTTC. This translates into CASSQGLARDEQYF.

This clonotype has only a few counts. The CDR3 nucleotides read TGTGCCAGTAGTATCGGCAGGGCGTACGAGCAGTACTTC. It codes for CASSIGRAYEQYF. The chain has TRBV19 and TRBJ2-7, with a tentative D call TRBD1 (5 bases). Trimming took 3 bases from V and 4 from J, leaving 10 bases between them. Germline V lookup: CDR1 LNHDA, CDR2 SQIVND (reference sequence). CDR3 size: 13 residues.

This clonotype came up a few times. Written as DNA, the CDR3 is TGTGCCAGCAGCTTAACGTATGGATACGAGCAGTACTTC. Encoded protein: CASSLTYGYEQYF. The chain combines TRBV7-3 with TRBJ2-7; D is unresolved. V was shortened by 0 bases and J by 4 bases, with 7 bases between the two germline ends. Looked up from germline, CDR1 is SGHTA and CDR2 is FQGTGA. This CDR3 region has 13 residues.

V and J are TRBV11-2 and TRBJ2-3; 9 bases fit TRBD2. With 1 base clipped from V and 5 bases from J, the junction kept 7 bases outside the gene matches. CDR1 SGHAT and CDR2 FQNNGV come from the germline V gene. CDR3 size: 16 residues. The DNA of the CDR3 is TGTGCCAGCAGCTTAGGGCGGGAGGGCCGGGAAGATACGCAGTATTTT. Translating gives CASSLGREGREDTQYF. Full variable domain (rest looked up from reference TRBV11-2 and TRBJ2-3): EAGVAQSPRYKIIEKRQSVAFWCNPISGHATLYWYQQILGQGPKLLIQFQNNGVVDDSQLPKDRFSAERLKGVDSTLKIQPAKLEDSAVYLCASSLGREGREDTQYFGPGTRLTVL.

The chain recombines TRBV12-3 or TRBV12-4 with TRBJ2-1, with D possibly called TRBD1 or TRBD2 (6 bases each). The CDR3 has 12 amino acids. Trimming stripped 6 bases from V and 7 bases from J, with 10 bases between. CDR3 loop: CASRLGGNEQFF. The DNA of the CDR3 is TGTGCCAGCAGACTAGGGGGGAATGAGCAGTTCTTC.

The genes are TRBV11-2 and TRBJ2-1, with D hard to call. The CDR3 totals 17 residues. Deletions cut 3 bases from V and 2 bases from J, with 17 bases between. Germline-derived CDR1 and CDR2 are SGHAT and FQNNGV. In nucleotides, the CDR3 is TGTGCCAGCAGCTTGGCCTTCGACCGGCCCCCCTACAATGAGCAGTTCTTC. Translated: CASSLAFDRPPYNEQFF. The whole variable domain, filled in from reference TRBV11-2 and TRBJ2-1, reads EAGVAQSPRYKIIEKRQSVAFWCNPISGHATLYWYQQILGQGPKLLIQFQNNGVVDDSQLPKDRFSAERLKGVDSTLKIQPAKLEDSAVYLCASSLAFDRPPYNEQFFGPGTRLTVL.

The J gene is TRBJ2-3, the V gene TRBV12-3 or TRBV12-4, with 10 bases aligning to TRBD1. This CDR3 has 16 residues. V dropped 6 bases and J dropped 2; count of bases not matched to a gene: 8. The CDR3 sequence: CASRPAGTGDTDTQYF. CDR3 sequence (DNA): TGTGCCAGCAGACCCGCCGGGACAGGGGACACAGATACGCAGTATTTT.

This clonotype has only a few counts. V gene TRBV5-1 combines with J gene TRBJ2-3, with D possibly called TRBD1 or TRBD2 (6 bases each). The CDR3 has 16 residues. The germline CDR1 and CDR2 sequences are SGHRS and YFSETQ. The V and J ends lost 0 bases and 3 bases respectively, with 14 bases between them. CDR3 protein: CASSLAEGGGTDTQYF. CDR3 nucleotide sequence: TGCGCCAGCAGCTTGGCCGAGGGGGGAGGTACAGATACGCAGTATTTT.

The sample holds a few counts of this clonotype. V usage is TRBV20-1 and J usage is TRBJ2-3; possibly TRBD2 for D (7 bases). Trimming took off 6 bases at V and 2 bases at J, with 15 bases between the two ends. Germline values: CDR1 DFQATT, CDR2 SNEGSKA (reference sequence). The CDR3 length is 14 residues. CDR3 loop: CSAPGAGVTDTQYF. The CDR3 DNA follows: TGCAGTGCCCCGGGGGCGGGAGTCACAGATACGCAGTATTTT.

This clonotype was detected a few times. CDR3 bases: TGTGCCAGCAGTTTACCAAGGCGGGGGGGCCTTGAGCAGTTCTTC. It encodes CASSLPRRGGLEQFF. The V and J genes are TRBV12-3 or TRBV12-4 and TRBJ2-1, with 9 bases fitting TRBD2. The CDR3 loop spans 15 amino acids. V lost 2 bases, J lost 9 bases, and 8 bases stayed unmatched.

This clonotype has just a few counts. CDR3 DNA sequence: TGTGCCAGCAGTGAGGGGAATCAGCCCCAGCATTTT. Translation: CASSEGNQPQHF. V and J are TRBV7-9 and TRBJ1-5; weak D call: TRBD1 (5 bases). The V end lost 6 bases, the J end lost 4 bases, and 7 bases lay between the germline ends. The CDR3 length is 12 residues. From germline, CDR1 is SEHNR and CDR2 FQNEAQ (reference sequence).

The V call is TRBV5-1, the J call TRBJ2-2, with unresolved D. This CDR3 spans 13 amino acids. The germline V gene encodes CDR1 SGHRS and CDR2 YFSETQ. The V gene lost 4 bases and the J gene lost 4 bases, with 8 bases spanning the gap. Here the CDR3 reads CASSPDLTGELFF. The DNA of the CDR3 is TGCGCCAGCAGCCCGGACCTCACCGGGGAGCTGTTTTTT.

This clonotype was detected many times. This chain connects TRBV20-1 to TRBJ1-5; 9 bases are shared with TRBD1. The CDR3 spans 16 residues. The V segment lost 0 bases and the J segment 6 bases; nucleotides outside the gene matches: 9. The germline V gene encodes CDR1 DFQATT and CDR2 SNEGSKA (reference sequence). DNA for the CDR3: TGCAGTGCTAGAGATTTGGAGGGACAGGGATTTCAGCCCCAGCATTTT. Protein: CSARDLEGQGFQPQHF.